This TCR beta chain was sequenced during a study of regulatory and conventional T cells in RAG deficiency. Study-wide results and limits: In Omenn syndrome, Treg and Tconv repertoires overlapped >80%.

The germline V gene has CDR1 LNHDA and CDR2 SQIVND (reference sequence). The CDR3 is made up of 14 amino acids. V lost 8 bases, J lost 0 bases, and 11 bases lay in between. Genomic DNA came from blood conventional CD4+ T cells gated CD25-low CD127-high. Only in-frame clones appear in the TCRdb table, and some are missing; sequencing was by immunoSEQ multiplex PCR. The table has under 45,000 clones, 75% to 80% seen once; the top ten hold 3% to 4%. The table lists this clone with a count of one. Its antigen remains unknown. The same specimen was also included in a second study, on regulatory T cells. As that study records: The primer mix had 52 TRBV and 13 TRBJ primers.

This receptor was taken from a human donor in good health. Specimen: CD4+ effector T cells sorted from blood. This sequence joins TRBV19 and TRBJ2-4; D uncertain. CDR3 in DNA: TGTGCCAGTCGAAACGGGCTAGCCAAAAACATTCAGTACTTC. It yields the protein CASRNGLAKNIQYF.